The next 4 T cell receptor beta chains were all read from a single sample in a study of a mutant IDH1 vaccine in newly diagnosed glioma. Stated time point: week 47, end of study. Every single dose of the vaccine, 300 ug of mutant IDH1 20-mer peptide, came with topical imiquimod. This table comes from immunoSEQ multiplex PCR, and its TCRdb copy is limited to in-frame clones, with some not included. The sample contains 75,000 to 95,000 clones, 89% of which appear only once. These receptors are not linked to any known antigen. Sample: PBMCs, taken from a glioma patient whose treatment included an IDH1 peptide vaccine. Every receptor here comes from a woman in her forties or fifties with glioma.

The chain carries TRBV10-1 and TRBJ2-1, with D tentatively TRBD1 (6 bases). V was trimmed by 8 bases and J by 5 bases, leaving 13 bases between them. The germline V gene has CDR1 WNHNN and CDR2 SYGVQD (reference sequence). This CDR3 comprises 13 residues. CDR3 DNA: TGCGCCAGCCAGGATAGACAGGACAATGAGCAGTTCTTC. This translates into CASQDRQDNEQFF.

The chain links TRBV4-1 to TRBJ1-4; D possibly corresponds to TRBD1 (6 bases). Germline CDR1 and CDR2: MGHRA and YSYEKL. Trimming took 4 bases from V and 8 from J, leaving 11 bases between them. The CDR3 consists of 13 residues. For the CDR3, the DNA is TGCGCCAGCAGCCGAACAGGGTTCGAAAAACTGTTTTTT. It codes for CASSRTGFEKLFF.

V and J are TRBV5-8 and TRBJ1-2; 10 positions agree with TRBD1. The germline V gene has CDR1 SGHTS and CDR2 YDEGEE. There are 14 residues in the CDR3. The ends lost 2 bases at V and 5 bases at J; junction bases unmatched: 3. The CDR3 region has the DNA TGTGCCAGCAGCTTCCGGGACAGGGGATATGGCTACACCTTC. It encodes CASSFRDRGYGYTF.

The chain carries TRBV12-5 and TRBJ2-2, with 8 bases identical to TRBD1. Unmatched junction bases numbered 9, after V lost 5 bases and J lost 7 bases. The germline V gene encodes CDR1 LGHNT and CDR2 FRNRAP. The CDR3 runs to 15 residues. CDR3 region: CASGPGTGIGGELFF. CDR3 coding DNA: TGTGCTAGTGGTCCCGGGACAGGTATCGGCGGGGAGCTGTTTTTT.